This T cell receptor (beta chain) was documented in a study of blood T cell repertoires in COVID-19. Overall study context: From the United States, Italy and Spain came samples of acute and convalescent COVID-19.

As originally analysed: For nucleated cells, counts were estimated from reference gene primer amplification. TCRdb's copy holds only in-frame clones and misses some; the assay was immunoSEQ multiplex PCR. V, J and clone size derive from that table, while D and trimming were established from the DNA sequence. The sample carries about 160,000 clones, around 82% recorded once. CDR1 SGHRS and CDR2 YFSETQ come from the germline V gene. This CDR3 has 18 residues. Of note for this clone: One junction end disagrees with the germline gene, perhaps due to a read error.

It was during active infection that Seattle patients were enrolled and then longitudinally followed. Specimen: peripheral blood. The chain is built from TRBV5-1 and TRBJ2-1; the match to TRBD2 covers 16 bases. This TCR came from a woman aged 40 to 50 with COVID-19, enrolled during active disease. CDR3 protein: CASSGGLAGGPNYNEQFF. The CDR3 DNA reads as TGCGCCAGCAGCGGGGGACTAGCGGGAGGGCCAAACTACAATGAGCAATTCTTC.